These 11 T cell receptor beta chains were sequenced from one sample in a study of blood T cell repertoires in COVID-19. Sequencing was performed with immunoSEQ multiplex PCR; in TCRdb, only in-frame clones are kept and a portion is missing. The sample holds approximately 330,000 clones; around 86% are singletons and the top ten take about 4.2%. The source material was PBMCs or T cells enriched from blood (not recorded which). These receptor sequences come from a woman between 40 and 50 years old with acute COVID-19.

This clone has just a few counts. The chain's CDR3 is CASGLDLTGPQHF. CDR3 in DNA: TGTGCTAGTGGTTTGGACCTCACAGGGCCCCAGCATTTT. The chain couples TRBV12-5 to TRBJ1-5; possibly TRBD1 for D (5 bases). The CDR3 contains 13 residues. Trimming removed 1 base at V and 9 bases at J, with 10 bases between. Looked up from germline, CDR1 is LGHNT and CDR2 is FRNRAP.

The chain couples TRBV19 to TRBJ2-7; 12 bases agree with TRBD2. V shed 3 bases and J 2 bases; nucleotides not matched to a gene: 8. The germline gives CDR1 LNHDA, CDR2 SQIVND (reference sequence). This CDR3 region has 17 residues. The CDR3 DNA sequence: TGTGCCAGTAGTATGAAGACTAGCGGGAGTTCGACCTACGAGCAGTACTTC. Amino acid sequence: CASSMKTSGSSTYEQYF.

This rearrangement joins TRBV28 to TRBJ2-1; D gene ambiguous. There are 14 residues in the CDR3. Germline loops: CDR1 MDHEN, CDR2 SYDVKM. V was clipped by 6 bases and J by 4 bases, with 13 bases between them. The CDR3 coding sequence is TGTGCCAGCAGCACCCATCTAGGTTACAATGAGCAGTTCTTC. Its translation is CASSTHLGYNEQFF.

The gene calls are TRBV5-1 and TRBJ2-3, with 8 bases matching TRBD1. The germline CDR1 and CDR2 sequences are SGHRS and YFSETQ. The CDR3 sequence is 12 residues long. The ends lost 4 bases at V and 12 bases at J; junction bases unmatched: 7. The CDR3 nucleotides are TGCGCCAGCAGCACCGGACAGGGTGTCCAGTATTTT. Protein sequence: CASSTGQGVQYF.

V gene TRBV6-2 or TRBV6-3 combines with J gene TRBJ1-1; the D gene is possibly TRBD1 (6 bases). The CDR3 covers 14 residues. V was pared by 5 bases and J by 0 bases, with 10 bases between. Germline V gene lookup returns CDR1 MNHEY and CDR2 SVGEGT. CDR3 residues: CASSPQGLNTEAFF. In nucleotides, the CDR3 is TGTGCCAGCAGTCCACAGGGCTTGAACACTGAAGCTTTCTTT.

The chain combines TRBV10-3 with TRBJ1-5; 9 nucleotides line up with TRBD1. V was clipped by 3 bases and J by 6 bases; unmatched bases: 9. The CDR3 spans 16 residues. The germline V gene has CDR1 ENHRY and CDR2 SYGVKD. The CDR3 sequence: CAISERWTGEGQPQHF. The DNA of the CDR3 is TGTGCCATCAGTGAAAGGTGGACAGGGGAAGGTCAGCCCCAGCATTTT.

This clone turned up a few times. The genes are TRBV5-6 and TRBJ1-1, with TRBD1 as a possible D gene (6 bases). This CDR3 comprises 15 residues. Germline CDR1 reads SGHDT; CDR2 reads YYEEEE. The V end was cut by 2 bases, the J end by 7 bases, with 18 bases between. CDR3 nucleotide sequence: TGTGCCAGCAGCTTTTTAACAGGGAGCTTTCGTGAAGCTTTCTTT. This sequence encodes CASSFLTGSFREAFF.

This sequence joins TRBV5-6 and TRBJ2-5; D may be TRBD1 (5 bases). The V and J ends lost 4 bases and 2 bases respectively, with 9 bases between them. The CDR3 spans 13 residues. The germline CDR1 and CDR2 sequences are SGHDT and YYEEEE. CDR3 loop: CASSRTSQETQYF. DNA for the CDR3: TGTGCCAGCAGCCGGACATCACAAGAGACCCAGTACTTC.

The V gene is TRBV18, the J gene TRBJ1-4, with no clear D. The germline gives CDR1 KGHSH, CDR2 LQKENI. The ends were cut back, 4 bases at V and 8 bases at J, with 11 bases in the middle. The CDR3 has 13 residues. CDR3 amino acids: CASSLSGGEKLFF. Here the CDR3 DNA reads TGTGCCAGCTCACTTTCGGGTGGGGAAAAACTGTTTTTT. The entire variable domain, with the rest obtained from reference TRBV18 and TRBJ1-4, is as follows: NAGVMQNPRHLVRRRGQEARLRCSPMKGHSHVYWYRQLPEEGLKFMVYLQKENIIDESGMPKERFSAEFPKEGPSILRIQQVVRGDSAAYFCASSLSGGEKLFFGSGTQLSVL.

The chain carries TRBV6-5 and TRBJ1-3; TRBD1 matches at 10 bases. This CDR3 has 13 amino acids. CDR1 is MNHEY and CDR2 is SVGAGI in the germline V gene. Losses at the gene ends were 11 bases for V and 6 bases for J; bases not matched to a gene: 7. The CDR3 is CACLGQGKNTIYF. The CDR3 coding sequence is TGTGCCTGTTTGGGACAGGGGAAAAACACCATATATTTT.

The chain recombines TRBV27 with TRBJ1-1, with 8 bases lining up with TRBD1. Germline CDR1 and CDR2: MNHEY and SMNVEV (reference sequence). Trimming removed 5 bases from V and 0 bases from J; junction bases left unmatched: 8. This CDR3 has 16 residues. CDR3 coding DNA: TGTGCCAGCAGTCCACGGACAGGGAACATGAACACTGAAGCTTTCTTT. Encoded protein: CASSPRTGNMNTEAFF.